This T cell receptor beta chain was sequenced during a study of T cell therapy after organ transplantation. Overall study: CD8+ T cells dominated most cell therapy products, and virus-specific CD4+ T cells were undetectable.

TCRdb keeps only in-frame clones here, not all; method: immunoSEQ multiplex PCR. The table includes more than 1,000 clones, approximately 35% detected once. IFN-gamma-secreting cells were captured from therapy product cells restimulated roughly four hours with a CMV peptide pool. Patients were solid-organ transplant recipients with drug-resistant or recurrent cytomegalovirus. Trimming removed 0 bases from V and 10 bases from J, with 10 bases in between. This CDR3 spans 13 amino acids. In germline, CDR1 is LGHNA, CDR2 YSLEER. General study points: Nonresponders had marked pretherapy clonal expansions and little post-therapy change.

Of note for this clone: Antigen: not known.

The sample comprised cultured CD8+ T cells. The TCR sequence derives from a human patient who had received a solid organ transplant and had CMV disease. Some T cells may trace back to the graft donor. The gene calls are TRBV4-3 and TRBJ2-1; no firm D call. Written as DNA, the CDR3 is TGCGCCAGCAGCCAAGAACCGACCCGAGAGCAGTTCTTC. Translating gives CASSQEPTREQFF.